The 28 T cell receptor beta chains below come from one sample, sequenced in a study of shared clonotypes between healthy human individuals. Clones were read by immunoSEQ multiplex PCR, and TCRdb kept only the in-frame ones, dropping some. The sample consists of about 470,000 clones, roughly 83% of them appearing once. The sequencing input was PBMCs. The source is a woman between 40 and 55 years old in good health. Some clones in this sample may be carry-over from other donors' samples.

This rearrangement joins TRBV7-9 to TRBJ2-7, with TRBD2 matching 8 bases. CDR1 is SEHNR and CDR2 is FQNEAQ in the germline V gene (reference sequence). CDR3 size: 18 residues. The J segment lost 9 bases and the V segment lost 4 bases, leaving 23 bases of the junction unmatched. The CDR3: CASSSSTGGVRAAMGQYF. CDR3 nucleotides: TGTGCCAGCAGCTCCTCCACGGGGGGGGTCAGGGCGGCGATGGGGCAGTACTTC.

This clone was counted a few times. The chain recombines TRBV7-6 with TRBJ1-4, with D perhaps matching TRBD1 (6 bases). From germline, CDR1 is SGHVS and CDR2 FNYEAQ. CDR3 length equals 15 residues. Trimming cost V 1 base and J 6 bases, with 12 bases left between them. The CDR3 nucleotides are TGTGCCAGCAGCTTAGGAACAGGGACTTATGAAAAACTGTTTTTT. This sequence encodes CASSLGTGTYEKLFF. Together with reference TRBV7-6 and TRBJ1-4, the CDR3 gives the full variable domain: GAGVSQSPRYKVTKRGQDVALRCDPISGHVSLYWYRQALGQGPEFLTYFNYEAQQDKSGLPNDRFSAERPEGSISTLTIQRTEQRDSAMYRCASSLGTGTYEKLFFGSGTQLSVL.

This chain links TRBV7-3 with TRBJ2-2; 12 bases align to TRBD2. V was clipped by 5 bases and J by 3 bases; unmatched bases: 4. The germline V gene has CDR1 SGHTA and CDR2 FQGTGA. This CDR3 comprises 16 residues. CDR3 DNA: TGTGCCAGCAGCCTGACTAGCGGGAGTGACACCGGGGAGCTGTTTTTT. Its protein is CASSLTSGSDTGELFF.

The J gene is TRBJ1-1, the V gene TRBV6-5; D might be TRBD1 (5 bases). Germline-derived CDR1 and CDR2 are MNHEY and SVGAGI. V shed 2 bases and J shed 1 base, with 11 bases lying between them. CDR3 size: 15 residues. The CDR3 is CASSYRGRGNTEAFF. CDR3 sequence (DNA): TGTGCCAGCAGTTACCGGGGCCGGGGGAACACTGAAGCTTTCTTT.

The chain couples TRBV4-3 to TRBJ1-3; weak D call: TRBD1 (6 bases). V gave up 0 bases and J gave up 4 bases, with 13 bases separating them. Germline CDR1 reads LGHNA; CDR2 reads YSLEER. The CDR3 totals 16 residues. The DNA for the CDR3 is TGCGCCAGCAGCCAAGACTATCAGGGGCTCGGAAACACCATATATTTT. Residues: CASSQDYQGLGNTIYF.

The rearrangement uses TRBV28 and TRBJ2-6; D gene unclear. The germline V and J ends were trimmed by 7 bases and 2 bases, with 9 bases remaining between them. Germline loops: CDR1 MDHEN, CDR2 SYDVKM. CDR3 length: 14 residues. The chain's CDR3 is CASTSGPGANVLTF. The DNA for the CDR3 is TGTGCCAGCACATCCGGACCTGGGGCCAACGTCCTGACTTTC. The whole variable domain, remainder taken from reference TRBV28 and TRBJ2-6, is DVKVTQSSRYLVKRTGEKVFLECVQDMDHENMFWYRQDPGLGLRLIYFSYDVKMKEKGDIPEGYSVSREKKERFSLILESASTNQTSMYLCASTSGPGANVLTFGAGSRLTVL.

The V and J genes are TRBV21-1 and TRBJ1-5. TRBV21-1 is given as a pseudogene. The CDR3 totals 19 residues. In DNA form, the CDR3 reads TGTGCCAGCAGAAAAGTCCAGGCGCGGGGATACAGGGTAAATCAGCCCCAGCATTTT. Its protein product is CASRKVQARGYRVNQPQHF.

V gene TRBV4-3 combines with J gene TRBJ2-1, with 8 bases matching TRBD2. Looked up from germline, CDR1 is LGHNA and CDR2 is YSLEER. V shed 3 bases, J shed 6 bases, and the junction held 7 bases outside the gene matches. The CDR3 contains 15 residues. The DNA of the CDR3 is TGCGCCAGCAGCCACGGGACTAGGATCCCCAATGAGCAGTTCTTC. This encodes CASSHGTRIPNEQFF.

The gene calls are TRBV11-2 and TRBJ2-7, with 9 positions matching TRBD2. From germline, CDR1 is SGHAT and CDR2 FQNNGV. CDR3 length equals 14 residues. V was clipped by 7 bases and J by 5 bases; unmatched bases: 9. Written as DNA, the CDR3 is TGTGCCAGCACATCTAGCGGGAAGTTACACGAGCAGTACTTC. It codes for CASTSSGKLHEQYF. The variable domain in full, with the rest retrieved from reference TRBV11-2 and TRBJ2-7, is EAGVAQSPRYKIIEKRQSVAFWCNPISGHATLYWYQQILGQGPKLLIQFQNNGVVDDSQLPKDRFSAERLKGVDSTLKIQPAKLEDSAVYLCASTSSGKLHEQYFGPGTRLTVT.

A remark on this clone: This clone may be a read error of a much larger clone one base away. The J gene is TRBJ1-2, the V gene TRBV7-2; D is ambiguous. The CDR3 totals 15 residues. CDR1 is SGHTA and CDR2 is FQGNSA in the germline V gene. Trimming cost V 1 base and J 0 bases, with 9 bases left between them. CDR3 residues: CASSLDGVTNYGYTF. CDR3 in DNA: TGTGCCAGCAGCTTAGACGGGGTAACTAACTATGGCTACACCTTC. Full variable domain (missing parts from reference TRBV7-2 and TRBJ1-2): GAGVSQSPSNKVTEKGKDVELRCDPISGHTALYWYRQSLGQGLEFLIYFQGNSAPDKSGLPSDRFSAERTGGSVSTLTIQRTQQEDSAVYLCASSLDGVTNYGYTFGSGTRLTVV.

This clone has just one count. The rearrangement uses TRBV7-3 and TRBJ2-2; 10 bases match TRBD1. Trimming took 5 bases from V and 5 from J; bases not matched to a gene: 5. The CDR3 extends over 15 amino acids. The germline V gene encodes CDR1 SGHTA and CDR2 FQGTGA. The CDR3 loop reads CASSRQGATTGELFF. CDR3 nucleotides: TGTGCCAGCAGCCGACAGGGGGCAACGACCGGGGAGCTGTTTTTT.

This chain connects TRBV7-3 to TRBJ2-2; TRBD2 might be the D (6 bases). Trimming left V 5 bases short and J 3 bases short, with 13 bases between. The CDR3 extends over 15 amino acids. Germline V gene data show CDR1 as SGHTA and CDR2 as FQGTGA. The CDR3, as DNA: TGTGCCAGCAGCCCCTTGGGGGGAGACACCGGGGAGCTGTTTTTT. Protein: CASSPLGGDTGELFF.

The chain combines TRBV7-9 with TRBJ1-1; no firm D call. The germline gives CDR1 SEHNR, CDR2 FQNEAQ (reference sequence). This CDR3 contains 15 residues. Trimming removed 7 bases at V and 5 bases at J, with 20 bases between. CDR3 in amino acids: CASTRPGSLGTEAFF. The CDR3 bases are TGTGCCAGCACCCGCCCGGGCAGCCTAGGGACTGAAGCTTTCTTT. The full variable domain, in which reference TRBV7-9 and TRBJ1-1 provide the parts outside the CDR3, is DTGVSQNPRHKITKRGQNVTFRCDPISEHNRLYWYRQTLGQGPEFLTYFQNEAQLEKSRLLSDRFSAERPKGSFSTLEIQRTEQGDSAMYLCASTRPGSLGTEAFFGQGTRLTVV.

At least ten counts were recorded for this clone. The chain uses TRBV5-4 and TRBJ2-5, with 11 bases aligning to TRBD2. The ends lost 2 bases at V and 5 bases at J; junction bases unmatched: 2. This CDR3 is built from 14 residues. From germline, CDR1 is SGHNT and CDR2 YYREEE (reference sequence). As DNA, the CDR3 is TGTGCCAGCAGCTTACTAGCGGGAGTGGAGACCCAGTACTTC. Translation gives CASSLLAGVETQYF.

The chain couples TRBV7-3 to TRBJ2-1; 9 positions agree with TRBD1. Germline V gene lookup returns CDR1 SGHTA and CDR2 FQGTGA. Trimming took 5 bases from V and 7 from J; bases not matched to a gene: 6. The CDR3 is 14 amino acids. Here the CDR3 reads CASSPTGTGNEQFF. DNA of the CDR3: TGTGCCAGCAGCCCGACCGGGACAGGGAATGAGCAGTTCTTC.

The rearrangement uses TRBV15 and TRBJ2-1, with 7 bases matching TRBD2. From germline, CDR1 is LNHNV and CDR2 YYDKDF (reference sequence). CDR3 length equals 15 residues. J lost 3 bases, V lost 5 bases, and 7 bases had no gene match. The CDR3 region is CATSLSSGGYNEQFF. The DNA of the CDR3 is TGTGCCACCAGCCTGTCTAGCGGAGGCTACAATGAGCAGTTCTTC.

With regard to this clone: Germline and junction disagree at one end, which may indicate a read error. The rearrangement links TRBV5-1 to TRBJ2-3; 7 nucleotides match TRBD2. The CDR3 runs 14 residues. Germline CDR1 and CDR2: SGHRS and YFSETQ. CDR3 residues: CASSLVGTTDAQYF. DNA for the CDR3: TGCGCCAGCAGCTTGGTCGGGACTACAGATGCGCAGTATTTT.

V usage is TRBV30 and J usage is TRBJ1-5, with a tentative D call TRBD1 (5 bases). Germline V gives CDR1 GTSNPN, CDR2 SVGIG (reference sequence). CDR3 size: 14 residues. V lost 0 bases to trimming and J lost 6 bases, with 12 bases between them. The CDR3 here is CAWSVWGSGQPQHF. CDR3 DNA sequence: TGTGCCTGGAGTGTCTGGGGGTCTGGTCAGCCCCAGCATTTT.

The gene calls are TRBV28 and TRBJ2-7; 11 positions agree with TRBD1. CDR3 length: 16 amino acids. Germline CDR1 MDHEN, CDR2 SYDVKM. Trimming took 5 bases from V and 5 from J; bases not matched to a gene: 11. The CDR3 region is CASSDGLGQGADEQYF. The CDR3 DNA reads TGTGCCAGCAGTGACGGTTTAGGACAGGGGGCCGACGAGCAGTACTTC.

This sequence joins TRBV9 and TRBJ2-5; D might be TRBD2 (7 bases). The CDR3 consists of 17 residues. Germline V gene data show CDR1 as SGDLS and CDR2 as YYNGEE. V lost 0 bases and J 5 bases, leaving 20 bases between the germline ends. DNA of the CDR3: TGTGCCAGCAGCGTAGGGGCCAGTGGAGGGAGGGGGGAGACCCAGTACTTC. This sequence encodes CASSVGASGGRGETQYF.

This clone was seen a single time. The rearrangement joins TRBV28 to TRBJ2-1; D gene uncertain. V was trimmed by 6 bases and J by 5 bases, leaving 2 bases between them. The CDR3 totals 10 residues. CDR1 and CDR2 from the germline V gene are MDHEN and SYDVKM. For the CDR3, the DNA is TGTGCCAGCAGCCACAATGAGCAGTTCTTC. This translates into CASSHNEQFF.

The chain uses TRBV28 and TRBJ2-7; 7 positions agree with TRBD2. Germline assignment: CDR1 MDHEN and CDR2 SYDVKM. Trimming at V came to 10 bases and at J to 2 bases, leaving 8 bases not matched to a gene. The CDR3 is 13 amino acids. The CDR3 reads CATSREATYEQYF. The CDR3, as DNA: TGTGCCACCAGCCGGGAGGCAACCTACGAGCAGTACTTC.

Written as DNA, the CDR3 is TGTGCCAGCTCACCTACGAGGGACGAGCAGTACTTC. Protein: CASSPTRDEQYF. The V call is TRBV18, the J call TRBJ2-7; tentative D call: TRBD2 (5 bases). The CDR3 has 12 amino acids. Trimming took 3 bases from V and 5 from J, leaving 8 bases between them. Germline values: CDR1 KGHSH, CDR2 LQKENI.

This clone was picked up many times. This chain joins TRBV19 and TRBJ2-5; D possibly corresponds to TRBD2 (6 bases). The ends were cut back, 5 bases at V and 2 bases at J, with 18 bases in the middle. This CDR3 is built from 16 residues. Germline lookup yields CDR1 LNHDA and CDR2 SQIVND (reference sequence). The CDR3 region is CASSLRLDGSQETQYF. The CDR3 nucleotides are TGTGCCAGTAGTCTCCGATTGGACGGGAGTCAAGAGACCCAGTACTTC.

The rearrangement links TRBV27 to TRBJ2-5; maybe TRBD1 (6 bases). Germline V gene lookup returns CDR1 MNHEY and CDR2 SMNVEV (reference sequence). The CDR3 has 14 residues. The ends were cut back, 2 bases at V and 0 bases at J, with 7 bases in the middle. The CDR3, as DNA: TGTGCCAGCAGTTTAGGGGGCCACCAAGAGACCCAGTACTTC. It yields the protein CASSLGGHQETQYF.

V gene TRBV5-1 combines with J gene TRBJ1-6; TRBD1 matches 7 bases. The CDR3 spans 12 residues. Per germline, CDR1 SGHRS and CDR2 YFSETQ. Germline trimming cut 4 bases from V and 12 bases from J; bases unmatched to any gene: 4. CDR3 bases: TGCGCCAGCAGCCGCCGGGACAGACCCCTCCACTTT. As protein: CASSRRDRPLHF.

This clone was seen a few times. V is TRBV2 and J is TRBJ1-5; D is undetermined. This CDR3 spans 15 amino acids. V shed 2 bases and J shed 6 bases, with 14 bases lying between them. From germline, CDR1 is SNHLY and CDR2 FYNNEI. For the CDR3, the DNA is TGTGCCAGCAGTGAATCGCCGGCCGATGTTCAGCCCCAGCATTTT. It encodes CASSESPADVQPQHF.

This clone has only a few counts. CDR3 bases: TGTGCCATCAGCTCTGGAAACACCATATATTTT. Protein sequence: CAISSGNTIYF. V is TRBV10-3 and J is TRBJ1-3, with D uncertain. V lost 6 bases, J lost 0 bases, and 0 bases lay in between. Germline loops: CDR1 ENHRY, CDR2 SYGVKD. The CDR3 sequence is 11 residues long.